A single sample is the source of the 15 T cell receptor beta chains below, sequenced in a study of blood T cells in healthy people across ages. Primed by a sample-barcoded 5' primer and a J-beta primer mix, a second PCR proceeded for about 6 to 11 cycles. From the 5' RACE reads, TCRdb called clonotypes with MiXCR, one entry per CDR3 protein. The repertoire has approximately 1.5 million distinct CDR3 sequences, less than 45% of them found once; the top ten carry about 4.1%. Input material: blood. The receptors here all came from a woman between 18 and 29 years old in good health.

The chain links TRBV5-4 to TRBJ2-3; D not certain. V lost 2 bases and J lost 2, with 12 bases in between. The CDR3 covers 15 residues. CDR1 and CDR2 (germline): SGHNT, YYREEE (reference sequence). CDR3 DNA: TGTGCCAGCAGCTTTCGGAGCGACCACACAGATACGCAGTATTTT. This gives the protein CASSFRSDHTDTQYF.

This clonotype turned up a few times. CDR3 loop: CASSDSSGSNEQFF. In DNA form, the CDR3 reads TGTGCCAGCAGTGACTCAAGCGGTTCCAATGAGCAGTTCTTC. The rearrangement joins TRBV6-4 to TRBJ2-1, with D possibly matching TRBD2 (5 bases). The CDR3 has 14 amino acids. CDR1 MRHNA and CDR2 SNTAGT come from the germline V gene. V was trimmed by 0 bases and J by 6 bases, leaving 9 bases between them.

Note on this clonotype: Just one base apart from a much larger clone, this may be a read error. The gene calls are TRBV9 and TRBJ2-1, with 7 bases aligning to TRBD2. After removal of 3 bases from V and 6 bases from J, the junction contained 9 bases not matched to a gene. Germline V CDR1 and CDR2: SGDLS, YYNGEE. The CDR3 consists of 15 residues. The CDR3 protein is CASSGGGNFGNEQFF. DNA for the CDR3: TGTGCCAGCAGCGGGGGAGGGAATTTTGGCAATGAGCAGTTCTTC.

The rearrangement joins TRBV2 to TRBJ2-1; D is possibly TRBD2 (7 bases). CDR3 length: 17 residues. The V gene's germline CDR1 is SNHLY and CDR2 FYNNEI. The ends were cut back, 4 bases at V and 1 base at J, with 17 bases in the middle. CDR3 sequence reads: CASSGAMAGASYNEQFF. The CDR3 nucleotides are TGTGCCAGCAGTGGGGCCATGGCGGGGGCATCCTACAATGAGCAGTTCTTC.

The rearrangement uses TRBV4-1 and TRBJ1-4; D remains unclear. Germline CDR1 and CDR2: MGHRA and YSYEKL. The V end was cut by 0 bases, the J end by 8 bases, with 13 bases between. CDR3 size: 15 residues. Here the CDR3 reads CASSQDMALGEKLFF. CDR3 DNA: TGCGCCAGCAGCCAAGATATGGCCCTCGGGGAAAAACTGTTTTTT.

This clonotype came up a few times. The CDR3 region has the DNA TGTGCCAGCAGCCCAAACGGGAATTTTAATGAAAAACTGTTTTTT. Amino acids: CASSPNGNFNEKLFF. The chain recombines TRBV11-2 with TRBJ1-4; no clear D gene. Trimming shortened V by 5 bases and J by 4 bases, and 14 bases separated the two germline ends. The CDR3 extends over 15 amino acids. The V gene's germline CDR1 is SGHAT and CDR2 FQNNGV.

The rearrangement links TRBV10-3 to TRBJ2-1, with D tentatively TRBD2 (6 bases). Germline assignment: CDR1 ENHRY and CDR2 SYGVKD. The CDR3 has 12 residues. The V and J ends lost 11 bases and 0 bases respectively, with 8 bases between them. As DNA, the CDR3 is TGTGCCGCGGGGAACTCCTACAATGAGCAGTTCTTC. Translating gives CAAGNSYNEQFF.

Only a few counts were recorded for this clonotype. This rearrangement joins TRBV20-1 to TRBJ2-1; the D gene is possibly TRBD2 (6 bases). The CDR3 has 13 residues. V shed 0 bases and J shed 9 bases, with 12 bases lying between them. Germline V gene data show CDR1 as DFQATT and CDR2 as SNEGSKA (reference sequence). The CDR3 DNA reads as TGCAGTGCTAGAGAGTCTAGCGTCGGTGAGCAGTTCTTC. As protein: CSARESSVGEQFF.

V gene TRBV3-1 combines with J gene TRBJ2-7; D is ambiguous. This CDR3 is 14 amino acids long. Germline assignment: CDR1 LGHDT and CDR2 YNNKEL (reference sequence). Trimming stripped 1 base from V and 2 bases from J, with 9 bases between. CDR3: CASSQGIKPYEQYF. DNA for the CDR3: TGTGCCAGCAGCCAAGGAATCAAGCCCTACGAGCAGTACTTC.

This clonotype was seen once. A single base separates this from a much larger clone, so it may be a read error. The V call is TRBV27, the J call TRBJ2-1; D gene ambiguous. The CDR3 is 11 residues long. Per the germline V gene, CDR1 is MNHEY and CDR2 is SMNVEV (reference sequence). CDR3 loop: CTSSFFDEQFF. In DNA form, the CDR3 reads TGTACCAGCAGTTTCTTCGATGAGCAGTTCTTC.

This clonotype was picked up a small number of times. The V gene is TRBV7-2, the J gene TRBJ1-1, with 7 bases that match TRBD1. The germline CDR1 and CDR2 sequences are SGHTA and FQGNSA. Trimming cost V 4 bases and J 3 bases; bases outside gene matches: 5. The CDR3 is 14 residues long. CDR3 coding DNA: TGTGCCAGCAGCTGGCAGGGGGGGGACACTGAAGCTTTCTTT. This sequence encodes CASSWQGGDTEAFF.

The V call is TRBV6-7, the J call TRBJ1-2; TRBD1 matches at 7 bases. TRBV6-7 is designated an ORF whose function remains uncertain. V dropped 6 bases and J dropped 0; count of bases not matched to a gene: 10. The CDR3 totals 16 residues. Here the CDR3 reads CASRPDREEANYGYTF. In DNA, the CDR3 is TGTGCCAGCAGACCCGACAGGGAGGAAGCTAACTATGGCTACACCTTC.

The chain has TRBV7-9 and TRBJ2-1, with 10 nucleotides matching TRBD2. Trimming cost V 2 bases and J 8 bases; bases outside gene matches: 6. CDR1 SEHNR and CDR2 FQNEAQ come from the germline V gene (reference sequence). This CDR3 has 15 amino acids. The CDR3 region is CASSLSLAGVYEQFF. The CDR3 region has the DNA TGTGCCAGCAGCTTAAGCCTAGCGGGGGTATATGAGCAGTTCTTC.

This clonotype has only a few counts. This chain connects TRBV7-2 to TRBJ1-5; D gene ambiguous. Germline V gene lookup returns CDR1 SGHTA and CDR2 FQGNSA. Trimming took off 5 bases at V and 2 bases at J, with 13 bases between the two ends. The CDR3 contains 15 residues. The CDR3 loop is CASSGQWLGNQPQHF. The DNA of the CDR3 is TGTGCCAGCAGCGGCCAATGGCTAGGCAATCAGCCCCAGCATTTT.

This rearrangement joins TRBV6-6 to TRBJ1-5, with a weak D call TRBD1 (5 bases). The V gene lost 6 bases and the J gene lost 1 base, with 16 bases spanning the gap. This CDR3 has 16 amino acids. CDR1 is MNHNY, CDR2 SVGAGI, per germline (reference sequence). CDR3 in amino acids: CASSLGEGWSNQPQHF. The CDR3 DNA reads TGTGCCAGCAGCTTAGGGGAGGGATGGAGCAATCAGCCCCAGCATTTT.